These 17 T cell receptor beta chains were sequenced from one sample in a study of blood T cells in healthy people across ages (dated by TCRdb to about 2015). The protocol used for the library was 5' RACE. The sample was run on an Illumina HiSeq 2500. The second PCR ran for about 6 to 12 cycles and used a J-beta primer mix along with a sample-barcoded 5' primer. TCRdb's own reprocessing of the public reads used fastp at Q25 and MiXCR and kept productive beta chains. A single entry per CDR3 protein holds the most common genes and DNA from its merged rows. The sample records approximately 850,000 distinct CDR3 sequences, over 45% of which are singletons. Approximately 20% of the sample is held by the ten biggest clonotypes. The sample was blood. These receptors were taken from a young man in good health.

This chain uses TRBV3-1 with TRBJ2-4, with D unclear. The CDR3 runs 11 residues. The V gene lost 0 bases and the J gene lost 11 bases, with 5 bases spanning the gap. CDR1 and CDR2 (germline): LGHDT, YNNKEL (reference sequence). Here the CDR3 reads CASSQEEVQYF. The CDR3 nucleotides are TGTGCCAGCAGCCAAGAGGAAGTTCAGTACTTC.

This clonotype was detected a few times. This chain uses TRBV20-1 with TRBJ1-5; D might be TRBD1 (5 bases). Looked up from germline, CDR1 is DFQATT and CDR2 is SNEGSKA (reference sequence). The CDR3 extends over 14 amino acids. With 6 bases removed from V and 1 base from J, the gap between germline ends came to 13 bases. For the CDR3, the DNA is TGCAGTGCGACCTCAGGGACCAGCAATCAGCCCCAGCATTTT. Its translation: CSATSGTSNQPQHF.

The DNA for the CDR3 is TGTGCCAGCAGTCGCAGCGGGAGTGGGTCCTACGAGCAGTACTTC. It specifies CASSRSGSGSYEQYF. The V and J genes are TRBV14 and TRBJ2-7, with 8 bases lining up with TRBD2. Germline CDR1 is SGHDN and CDR2 is FVKESK. The CDR3 totals 15 residues. The V and J ends lost 6 bases and 1 base, in that order; junction bases with no gene match: 8.

CDR3 amino acids: CSHGGLAVADTQYF. The DNA for the CDR3 is TGCAGCCACGGGGGACTAGCAGTTGCAGATACGCAGTATTTT. The V gene is TRBV29-1, the J gene TRBJ2-3; 9 bases line up with TRBD2. The germline V gene has CDR1 SQVTM and CDR2 ANQGSEA. This CDR3 is built from 14 residues. J lost 4 bases, V lost 8 bases, and 10 bases had no gene match.

The chain has TRBV12-3 or TRBV12-4 and TRBJ2-3; 13 positions match TRBD2. V lost 6 bases and J lost 4; bases outside the gene matches: 4. This CDR3 is 15 amino acids long. The CDR3 DNA reads as TGTGCCAGCAGGAAAACTAGCGGGGGGGCAGATACGCAGTATTTT. Translated: CASRKTSGGADTQYF.

This chain uses TRBV20-1 with TRBJ1-5; a possible D gene is TRBD1 (5 bases). Per germline, CDR1 DFQATT and CDR2 SNEGSKA (reference sequence). V dropped 0 bases and J dropped 9 bases, with 18 bases sitting between them. This CDR3 is built from 15 residues. The CDR3 DNA is TGCAGTGCTAGAGAGGGGGGTTGGCATTGGTGGCCCCAGCATTTT. Its translation is CSAREGGWHWWPQHF.

This chain connects TRBV20-1 to TRBJ2-7; no definite D call. The CDR3 has 14 residues. Per the germline V gene, CDR1 is DFQATT and CDR2 is SNEGSKA (reference sequence). The V end lost 0 bases, the J end lost 3 bases, and 12 bases lay between the germline ends. As DNA, the CDR3 is TGCAGTGCTAGAGATCAAGGAATGAGCTACGAGCAGTACTTC. This gives the protein CSARDQGMSYEQYF.

The gene calls are TRBV4-1 and TRBJ2-2, with TRBD1 matching 9 bases. The CDR3 has 15 amino acids. V shed 1 base and J 6 bases; nucleotides not matched to a gene: 3. From germline, CDR1 is MGHRA and CDR2 YSYEKL. CDR3 nucleotide sequence: TGCGCCAGCAGCCAAGCCGGGACAGGGCCCGGGGAGCTGTTTTTT. It translates to CASSQAGTGPGELFF.

The rearrangement joins TRBV6-6 to TRBJ1-5, with a possible D match to TRBD1 (5 bases). V lost 10 bases, J lost 5 bases, and 15 bases lay in between. This CDR3 comprises 13 residues. In germline, CDR1 is MNHNY, CDR2 SVGAGI (reference sequence). This chain's CDR3 is CATLQGLDQPQHF. The CDR3 coding sequence is TGTGCCACACTCCAGGGTTTGGATCAGCCCCAGCATTTT.

The chain is built from TRBV7-9 and TRBJ1-2; D is unresolved. V gave up 10 bases and J gave up 2 bases, with 8 bases separating them. Germline loops: CDR1 SEHNR, CDR2 FQNEAQ (reference sequence). This CDR3 has 11 residues. In DNA, the CDR3 is TGTGCCACCCCCCGGAACTATGGCTACACCTTC. Its translation is CATPRNYGYTF.

This clonotype has just a few counts. The V call is TRBV20-1, the J call TRBJ2-7, with D uncertain. The CDR3 contains 13 residues. CDR1 is DFQATT and CDR2 is SNEGSKA in the germline V gene (reference sequence). Trimming shortened V by 3 bases and J by 2 bases, and 11 bases separated the two germline ends. The CDR3 bases are TGCAGTGCTAGGATGACCTCCCCCTACGAGCAGTACTTC. Protein sequence: CSARMTSPYEQYF.

V and J are TRBV3-1 and TRBJ2-1, with 14 bases aligning to TRBD2. Looked up from germline, CDR1 is LGHDT and CDR2 is YNNKEL (reference sequence). The CDR3 length is 13 residues. Trimming removed 10 bases from V and 9 bases from J; junction bases left unmatched: 5. This CDR3 reads CAIGTSGSSEQFF. The CDR3 DNA reads as TGTGCCATCGGGACTAGCGGGAGTAGTGAGCAGTTCTTC.

The chain is built from TRBV29-1 and TRBJ1-1, with a weak D call TRBD1 (5 bases). The CDR3 is 12 amino acids. Germline V gene data show CDR1 as SQVTM and CDR2 as ANQGSEA. V was trimmed by 6 bases and J by 4 bases, leaving 12 bases between them. This chain's CDR3 is CSVHPGITEAFF. Here the CDR3 DNA reads TGCAGCGTCCACCCAGGGATCACTGAAGCTTTCTTT.

This clonotype was detected only once. V usage is TRBV20-1 and J usage is TRBJ2-3; TRBD2 matches 7 bases. V dropped 6 bases and J dropped 2; count of bases not matched to a gene: 8. This CDR3 is 14 amino acids long. Germline assignment: CDR1 DFQATT and CDR2 SNEGSKA (reference sequence). This chain's CDR3 is CSALGRGSTDTQYF. Written as DNA, the CDR3 is TGCAGTGCCCTGGGGCGGGGGTCCACAGATACGCAGTATTTT.

This rearrangement joins TRBV11-2 to TRBJ1-1; D might be TRBD1 (6 bases). This CDR3 is built from 12 residues. Germline values: CDR1 SGHAT, CDR2 FQNNGV. The V and J ends lost 6 bases and 7 bases respectively, with 12 bases between them. In DNA, the CDR3 is TGTGCCAGCAGAAAACAGGGCCGTGAAGCTTTCTTT. Its protein is CASRKQGREAFF.

The chain recombines TRBV20-1 with TRBJ2-6; D is perhaps TRBD2 (5 bases). There are 15 residues in the CDR3. The V gene lost 6 bases and the J gene lost 0 bases, with 12 bases spanning the gap. Looked up from germline, CDR1 is DFQATT and CDR2 is SNEGSKA (reference sequence). Here the CDR3 DNA reads TGCAGTGCCCGGACTCGGCACTCTGGGGCCAACGTCCTGACTTTC. Protein: CSARTRHSGANVLTF.

In this sample, this clonotype turned up many times. The J gene is TRBJ1-6, the V gene TRBV10-3; D might be TRBD1 (5 bases). This CDR3 comprises 14 residues. CDR1 ENHRY and CDR2 SYGVKD come from the germline V gene. V gave up 2 bases and J gave up 10 bases, with 12 bases separating them. The DNA for the CDR3 is TGTGCCATCAGTGAGGGTGGGGGGTACTCACCCCTCCACTTT. Protein sequence: CAISEGGGYSPLHF.